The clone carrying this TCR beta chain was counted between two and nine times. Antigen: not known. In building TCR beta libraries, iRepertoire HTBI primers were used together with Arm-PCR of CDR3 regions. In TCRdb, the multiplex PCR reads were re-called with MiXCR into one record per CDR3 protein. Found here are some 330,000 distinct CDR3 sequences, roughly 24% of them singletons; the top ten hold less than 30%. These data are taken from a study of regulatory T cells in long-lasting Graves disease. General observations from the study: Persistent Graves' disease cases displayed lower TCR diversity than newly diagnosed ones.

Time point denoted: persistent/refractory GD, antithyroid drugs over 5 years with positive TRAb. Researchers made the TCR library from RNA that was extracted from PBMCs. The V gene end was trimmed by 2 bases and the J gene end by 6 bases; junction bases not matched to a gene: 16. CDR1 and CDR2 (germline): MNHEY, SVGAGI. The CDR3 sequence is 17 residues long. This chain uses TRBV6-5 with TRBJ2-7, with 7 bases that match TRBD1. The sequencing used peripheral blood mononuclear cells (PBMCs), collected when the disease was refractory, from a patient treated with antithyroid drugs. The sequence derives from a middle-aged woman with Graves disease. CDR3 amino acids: CASSYPAYRGAWVEQYF. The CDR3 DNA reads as TGTGCCAGCAGTTACCCCGCTTACAGGGGCGCCTGGGTCGAGCAGTACTTC.